The present T cell receptor (beta chain) was sequenced within a study of CD8 T cells in ankylosing spondylitis. General observations from the study: Reactive arthritis synovial fluid and blood previously showed some of these motif variants. A TCR beta motif of eight or nine highly homologous variants seemed to mark ankylosing spondylitis blood.

The CDR3 length is 15 residues. Germline-derived CDR1 and CDR2 are DFQATT and SNEGSKA (reference sequence). V lost 3 bases, J lost 2 bases, and 15 bases lay in between. This clonotype was found many times. Its target is not known. Making use of molecular barcodes, quantitative 5'-RACE generated TCR beta libraries. MiXCR, run by TCRdb on the 5' RACE reads, gives a single entry per CDR3 protein. The top ten hold 2.5% to 3.5% of the sample, which has 100,000 to 150,000 distinct CDR3 sequences, around 9.3% seen once. This receptor was taken from a male donor with ankylosing spondylitis or in good health (not recorded which). Sequencing used blood, either unsorted or a sorted T cell fraction (not recorded which). The chain combines TRBV20-1 with TRBJ2-3; weak D call: TRBD2 (7 bases). DNA of the CDR3: TGCAGTGCTAGGTCTATGGCGGGGGCCACAGATACGCAGTATTTT. Protein sequence: CSARSMAGATDTQYF.